A single T cell receptor (beta chain) is shown here with its context. Its antigen is unknown. Germline CDR1 and CDR2: SQVTM and ANQGSEA. This CDR3 comprises 11 residues. This sample was taken from a study of T cell responses to AZD1222 COVID-19 vaccine. Study-wide results and limits: Vaccine-associated CD4 TCRs ranged over spike, dominating at 160-218 and 743-854. A rise in Spike-specific TCR breadth and depth followed two AZD1222 doses. A mostly white British donor set with more females was recruited, and clonal diversity was possibly underestimated.

Repertoires were generated with immunoSEQ multiplex PCR, while TCRdb's copy carries only in-frame clones and drops some. The sample has 150,000 to 170,000 clones; 70% to 90% are singletons. This chain connects TRBV29-1 to TRBJ2-6, with no clear D. This clonotype originated in an adult in good health. The starting material was peripheral blood, obtained on day 0 of MenACWY control vaccination. The CDR3, as DNA: TGCAGTATTATGGCGGCCAACGTCCTGACTTTC. Residues: CSIMAANVLTF.